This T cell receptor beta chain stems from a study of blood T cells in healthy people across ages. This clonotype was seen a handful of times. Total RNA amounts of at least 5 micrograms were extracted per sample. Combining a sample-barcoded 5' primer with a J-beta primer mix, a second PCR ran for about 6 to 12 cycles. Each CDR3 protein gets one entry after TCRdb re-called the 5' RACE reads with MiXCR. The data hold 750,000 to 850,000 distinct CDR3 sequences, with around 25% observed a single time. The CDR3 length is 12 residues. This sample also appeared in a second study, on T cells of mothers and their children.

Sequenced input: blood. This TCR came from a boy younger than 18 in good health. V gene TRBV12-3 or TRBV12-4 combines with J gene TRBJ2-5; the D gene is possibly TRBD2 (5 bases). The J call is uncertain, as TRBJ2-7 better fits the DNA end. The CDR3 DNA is TGTGCCAGTGGAGGAGGATCCTACGAGCAGTACTTC. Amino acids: CASGGGSYEQYF.